This entry lists 11 T cell receptor beta chains sequenced from one sample in a study of T cell changes during pregnancy in multiple sclerosis. Libraries were prepared by immunoSEQ multiplex PCR; TCRdb keeps only in-frame clonotypes and omits some of them. The sample consists of about 48,000 clones, approximately 95% of them appearing once. The sample in question was CD4+ T cells from peripheral blood mononuclear cells, obtained in the first trimester of pregnancy. The receptor set was obtained from a female donor with multiple sclerosis, enrolled in a pregnancy study.

This chain links TRBV19 with TRBJ1-4; 8 nucleotides match TRBD1. Per the germline V gene, CDR1 is LNHDA and CDR2 is SQIVND (reference sequence). This CDR3 has 14 residues. J gave up 4 bases and V 5 bases, and 3 bases lay outside the gene matches. The CDR3 region is CASSWTGSNEKLFF. DNA of the CDR3: TGTGCCAGTAGTTGGACAGGGAGTAATGAAAAACTGTTTTTT.

On this clone itself: The CDR3 ends on some other residue instead of the conserved phenylalanine or tryptophan, so this is likely a read error. The genes are TRBV5-6 and TRBJ1-1; tentative D call: TRBD1 (6 bases). Trimming stripped 0 bases from V and 4 bases from J, with 13 bases between. CDR3 size: 15 residues. Looked up from germline, CDR1 is SGHDT and CDR2 is YYEEEE. The CDR3 loop is CASSLAAARGTEAFL. CDR3 DNA: TGTGCCAGCAGCTTGGCCGCGGCCAGGGGCACTGAAGCTTTCCTT.

This sequence joins TRBV6-5 and TRBJ1-2; D call uncertain. The CDR3 covers 12 residues. Trimming removed 4 bases from V and 8 bases from J, with 11 bases in between. Germline CDR1 and CDR2: MNHEY and SVGAGI. CDR3 DNA: TGTGCCAGCAGTTCGGTCCCGCACGGCTACACCTTC. Its translation is CASSSVPHGYTF.

The chain combines TRBV6-5 with TRBJ2-7, with a possible D match to TRBD2 (6 bases). The CDR3 runs to 16 residues. The ends were cut back, 0 bases at V and 4 bases at J, with 16 bases in the middle. From germline, CDR1 is MNHEY and CDR2 SVGAGI. DNA of the CDR3: TGTGCCAGCAGTTACTCCCCTGCGGGATCGGGATACGAGCAGTACTTC. Its translation: CASSYSPAGSGYEQYF.

V usage is TRBV6-6 and J usage is TRBJ1-5; D is perhaps TRBD1 (6 bases). The V gene's germline CDR1 is MNHNY and CDR2 SVGAGI (reference sequence). V was pared by 8 bases and J by 4 bases, with 15 bases between. CDR3 size: 14 residues. CDR3 amino acids: CASGSTGPNQPQHF. DNA for the CDR3: TGTGCCAGCGGGTCGACAGGACCAAATCAGCCCCAGCATTTT.

The rearrangement joins TRBV6-6 to TRBJ2-3; 13 positions agree with TRBD2. CDR1 and CDR2 (germline): MNHNY, SVGAGI (reference sequence). The CDR3 length is 15 residues. V was pared by 6 bases and J by 3 bases, with 3 bases of the junction left unmatched. CDR3 amino acids: CASRTSGGATDTQYF. Written as DNA, the CDR3 is TGTGCCAGCAGAACTAGCGGGGGGGCGACAGATACGCAGTATTTT.

This chain links TRBV14 with TRBJ1-2, with TRBD1 as a possible D gene (5 bases). CDR1 and CDR2 (germline): SGHDN, FVKESK. V was trimmed by 4 bases and J by 8 bases, leaving 14 bases between them. The CDR3 is made up of 13 amino acids. CDR3 region: CASSLDRLVGYTF. The CDR3 nucleotides read TGTGCCAGCAGCCTAGACAGATTGGTAGGCTACACCTTC.

The rearrangement uses TRBV2 and TRBJ1-6; 7 nucleotides align to TRBD1. Germline V gene lookup returns CDR1 SNHLY and CDR2 FYNNEI. V shed 4 bases, J shed 4 bases, and the junction held 16 bases outside the gene matches. The CDR3 runs to 19 residues. The CDR3 DNA reads TGTGCCAGCAGTGTACCTAGACGACAGTCAGGGGGATATAATTCACCCCTCCACTTT. Translation gives CASSVPRRQSGGYNSPLHF.

This clone has just one count. The chain links TRBV6-5 to TRBJ2-3; no clear D. In germline, CDR1 is MNHEY, CDR2 SVGAGI. Trimming left V 2 bases short and J 6 bases short, with 9 bases between. The CDR3 is 13 amino acids. CDR3 amino acids: CASSYPLSDTQYF. The CDR3 coding sequence is TGTGCCAGCAGTTACCCTCTATCGGATACGCAGTATTTT.

The V call is TRBV10-1, the J call TRBJ1-2, with 8 bases that match TRBD1. CDR1 and CDR2 from the germline V gene are WNHNN and SYGVQD (reference sequence). The V gene end was trimmed by 6 bases and the J gene end by 7 bases; junction bases not matched to a gene: 7. There are 13 residues in the CDR3. CDR3: CASRPGQEGGYTF. The CDR3 bases are TGCGCCAGCAGGCCGGGACAGGAAGGTGGCTACACCTTC.

The chain is built from TRBV9 and TRBJ1-1, with D unclear. Germline lookup yields CDR1 SGDLS and CDR2 YYNGEE. This CDR3 region has 13 residues. V was clipped by 3 bases and J by 1 base, with 7 bases between them. The CDR3 bases are TGTGCCAGCAGCGCCCGGGGGAACACTGAAGCTTTCTTT. Translating it yields CASSARGNTEAFF.